The next 19 T cell receptor beta chains were all read from a single sample in a study of cytomegalovirus exposure and HLA in healthy donors. In the PCR, 60 Vbeta and 13 Jbeta primers were used. Sequencing used immunoSEQ multiplex PCR; TCRdb keeps in-frame clones, though not all of them. Found here are fewer than 110,000 clones, 81% of them singletons; the top ten hold 2% to 2.5%. The specimen sequenced was PBMCs. These TCRs come from a young man in good health and CMV-seronegative.

The chain carries TRBV7-2 and TRBJ1-5; D gene uncertain. CDR1 is SGHTA, CDR2 FQGNSA, per germline. V was shortened by 0 bases and J by 2 bases, with 8 bases between the two germline ends. The CDR3 has 15 residues. CDR3: CASSLAPLGNQPQHF. CDR3 nucleotide sequence: TGTGCCAGCAGCTTAGCCCCTCTTGGCAATCAGCCCCAGCATTTT.

The chain has TRBV29-1 and TRBJ1-4; 8 bases agree with TRBD1. Unmatched junction bases numbered 2, after V lost 5 bases and J lost 0 bases. CDR3 length: 14 amino acids. Germline V gene data show CDR1 as SQVTM and CDR2 as ANQGSEA. CDR3: CSVRDRPTNEKLFF. The DNA for the CDR3 is TGCAGCGTTCGGGACAGGCCAACTAATGAAAAACTGTTTTTT.

The rearrangement uses TRBV13 and TRBJ2-1; 10 nucleotides agree with TRBD1. Trimming removed 6 bases from V and 11 bases from J; junction bases left unmatched: 16. The CDR3 sequence is 16 residues long. The germline CDR1 and CDR2 sequences are PRHDT and FYEKMQ (reference sequence). The CDR3 nucleotides are TGTGCCAGCAGGCCAACCGGGACAGGGGCGCTGTGGAAGCAGTTCTTC. Translating it yields CASRPTGTGALWKQFF. The full variable domain, with the rest looked up from reference TRBV13 and TRBJ2-1, is AAGVIQSPRHLIKEKRETATLKCYPIPRHDTVYWYQQGPGQDPQFLISFYEKMQSDKGSIPDRFSAQQFSDYHSELNMSSLELGDSALYFCASRPTGTGALWKQFFGPGTRLTVL.

CDR3 coding DNA: TGTGCCAGCAGCCCCCCGGTCGGGCTAGCGGGAGAATTCAGGGAGACCCAGTACTTC. This translates into CASSPPVGLAGEFRETQYF. This chain joins TRBV13 and TRBJ2-5; 10 bases are shared with TRBD2. Germline trimming cut 5 bases from V and 5 bases from J; bases unmatched to any gene: 20. CDR1 and CDR2 from the germline V gene are PRHDT and FYEKMQ (reference sequence). The length of the CDR3 is 19 residues.

The V and J genes are TRBV16 and TRBJ1-2; 7 positions agree with TRBD1. Germline CDR1 is KGHSY and CDR2 is FQNENV. The CDR3 totals 13 residues. V was pared by 4 bases and J by 2 bases, with 1 base of the junction left unmatched. In DNA form, the CDR3 reads TGTGCCAGCAGCCGGGACAGCAACTATGGCTACACCTTC. Its protein product is CASSRDSNYGYTF.

The gene calls are TRBV5-1 and TRBJ1-1; 9 nucleotides line up with TRBD1. V shed 0 bases and J 5 bases; nucleotides not matched to a gene: 8. The CDR3 has 16 amino acids. Per germline, CDR1 SGHRS and CDR2 YFSETQ. CDR3 bases: TGCGCCAGCAGCTTGGCCCCACAGGGGGCGCGGACTGAAGCTTTCTTT. As protein: CASSLAPQGARTEAFF.

The chain employs TRBV7-3 and TRBJ1-1; TRBD1 aligns across 8 bases. Germline V gene sequence: CDR1 SGHTA, CDR2 FQGTGA. Unmatched junction bases numbered 4, after V lost 6 bases and J lost 4 bases. The CDR3 is 13 residues long. The CDR3 reads CASSATGGTEAFF. Here the CDR3 DNA reads TGTGCCAGCAGTGCCACAGGGGGCACTGAAGCTTTCTTT.

The chain couples TRBV30 to TRBJ2-3; 9 bases are shared with TRBD2. With 4 bases clipped from V and 5 bases from J, the junction kept 10 bases outside the gene matches. CDR1 and CDR2 (germline): GTSNPN, SVGIG (reference sequence). The CDR3 extends over 15 amino acids. CDR3 nucleotides: TGTGCCTGGACGTTCCGGGGTAGCGGGAGAGATACGCAGTATTTT. Translating it yields CAWTFRGSGRDTQYF.

V usage is TRBV12-5 and J usage is TRBJ1-1; no firm D call. V lost 0 bases and J 4 bases, leaving 15 bases between the germline ends. Germline lookup yields CDR1 LGHNT and CDR2 FRNRAP. This CDR3 has 16 amino acids. In DNA, the CDR3 is TGTGCTAGTGGTTTGGTAGTTACAGAGACGGCCACTGAAGCTTTCTTT. Its protein is CASGLVVTETATEAFF. The whole variable domain, filled in from reference TRBV12-5 and TRBJ1-1, reads DARVTQTPRHKVTEMGQEVTMRCQPILGHNTVFWYRQTMMQGLELLAYFRNRAPLDDSGMPKDRFSAEMPDATLATLKIQPSEPRDSAVYFCASGLVVTETATEAFFGQGTRLTVV.

The CDR3 bases are TGCGCCAGCAGCCAATCTCAAACAGGGCACGGGAACACTGAAGCTTTCTTT. This gives the protein CASSQSQTGHGNTEAFF. This chain uses TRBV4-1 with TRBJ1-1; perhaps TRBD1 as D (6 bases). The ends were cut back, 2 bases at V and 1 base at J, with 17 bases in the middle. The CDR3 is 17 amino acids. The germline gives CDR1 MGHRA, CDR2 YSYEKL.

This sequence joins TRBV28 and TRBJ2-3; 10 nucleotides match TRBD2. Germline V CDR1 and CDR2: MDHEN, SYDVKM. Trimming at V came to 1 base and at J to 4 bases, leaving 8 bases not matched to a gene. The CDR3 runs 17 residues. In DNA form, the CDR3 reads TGTGCCAGCAGTTTATTTGTCCTAGCGGGAGTACCAGATACGCAGTATTTT. It encodes CASSLFVLAGVPDTQYF.

The chain joins TRBV28 to TRBJ1-2; TRBD1 matches at 10 bases. There are 13 residues in the CDR3. After removal of 6 bases from V and 8 bases from J, the junction contained 6 bases not matched to a gene. From germline, CDR1 is MDHEN and CDR2 SYDVKM. CDR3 DNA sequence: TGTGCCAGCAGACGACAGGGGGCGGAAGGCTACACCTTC. Protein sequence: CASRRQGAEGYTF.

The V gene is TRBV5-6, the J gene TRBJ2-7; no clear D. Germline assignment: CDR1 SGHDT and CDR2 YYEEEE. V dropped 0 bases and J dropped 2 bases, with 12 bases sitting between them. This CDR3 has 15 residues. The CDR3 DNA follows: TGTGCCAGCAGCTTGGACGAGTTCTCCGCCTACGAGCAGTACTTC. Translated, it gives CASSLDEFSAYEQYF.

The genes are TRBV15 and TRBJ2-1, with D tentatively TRBD2 (6 bases). CDR1 is LNHNV and CDR2 is YYDKDF in the germline V gene (reference sequence). The CDR3 totals 12 residues. V lost 0 bases, J lost 15 bases, and 12 bases lay in between. DNA for the CDR3: TGTGCCACCAGCAGAGAGGTGAGGAGGGGGTTCTTC. This gives the protein CATSREVRRGFF.

This chain links TRBV2 with TRBJ2-4; TRBD2 matches 11 bases. V shed 5 bases, J shed 3 bases, and the junction held 6 bases outside the gene matches. The CDR3 is made up of 16 amino acids. Germline CDR1 is SNHLY and CDR2 is FYNNEI. DNA of the CDR3: TGTGCCAGCAGTACTAGCGGGAGCCCACTCAAAAACATTCAGTACTTC. As protein: CASSTSGSPLKNIQYF.

The gene calls are TRBV6-7 and TRBJ2-7; TRBD2 matches 7 bases. TRBV6-7 is treated as an ORF (open reading frame) with a function not yet certain. The V gene end was trimmed by 5 bases and the J gene end by 1 base; junction bases not matched to a gene: 14. The CDR3 loop spans 17 amino acids. CDR3 amino acids: CASSPAWKREVSYEQYF. In DNA, the CDR3 is TGTGCCAGCAGTCCCGCTTGGAAACGGGAGGTGTCCTACGAGCAGTACTTC.

The chain couples TRBV20-1 to TRBJ1-1, with TRBD1 matching 7 bases. The germline gives CDR1 DFQATT, CDR2 SNEGSKA (reference sequence). The CDR3 has 11 residues. V shed 6 bases and J 8 bases; nucleotides not matched to a gene: 6. CDR3: CSALGTAEAFF. CDR3 DNA: TGCAGTGCCCTCGGGACAGCAGAAGCTTTCTTT.

This rearrangement joins TRBV6-5 to TRBJ1-3, with D maybe TRBD1 (5 bases). The CDR3 has 16 amino acids. Trimming removed 1 base from V and 0 bases from J, with 10 bases in between. Germline CDR1 is MNHEY and CDR2 is SVGAGI. CDR3 sequence reads: CASSYFSGGSGNTIYF. The DNA for the CDR3 is TGTGCCAGCAGTTACTTCAGCGGGGGCTCTGGAAACACCATATATTTT.

V gene TRBV13 combines with J gene TRBJ1-2; 8 bases line up with TRBD1. Germline V gives CDR1 PRHDT, CDR2 FYEKMQ (reference sequence). This CDR3 region has 15 residues. Unmatched junction bases numbered 7, after V lost 5 bases and J lost 2 bases. The CDR3 nucleotides are TGTGCCAGCAGCCCAAGGACAGGGAGGAACTATGGCTACACCTTC. This encodes CASSPRTGRNYGYTF.